A selection of T cell receptor beta chains follows, all from one sample in a study of response to subunit inactivated influenza vaccine. One entry per CDR3 protein, called by TCRdb with MiXCR from the RT-PCR reads. The sample has about 780,000 distinct CDR3 sequences, about 18% seen once. The sequencing used PBMCs from blood, collected 4 to 6 days after vaccination. The receptor source for this set is a man in his forties or fifties who received an inactivated influenza vaccine. Both conserved end residues are part of each CDR3. The D gene is left open where the match is weak. A row's size may be missing; if present it is once, few, many or a size class.

v_call	j_call	clone_size	d_call	cdr3_nt	cdr3_aa
TRBV9	TRBJ2-1	-	TRBD2	TGTGCCAGCAGCGTAGGTCTAGCGGGGGGGCCAGTGGTTTACAATGAGCAGTTCTTC	CASSVGLAGGPVVYNEQFF
TRBV30	TRBJ1-4	many	-	TGTGCCTGGAGTGTGGGAGGGGGAGTTGAAAAACTGTTTTTT	CAWSVGGGVEKLFF
TRBV9	TRBJ2-7	-	TRBD2	TGTGCCAGCAGCGTATCCAGCGGGACCCGGTACGAGCAGTACTTC	CASSVSSGTRYEQYF
TRBV12-3/TRBV12-4	TRBJ2-5	-	-	TGTGCCAGCAGTTTAGGGAGAGGGGGAGGGGGCCAAGAGACCCAGTACTTC	CASSLGRGGGGQETQYF
TRBV27	TRBJ2-3	-	TRBD1	TGTGCCAGCAGTTTCGTACCACCTGGACAGGCCCACCCTAGCACAGATACGCAGTATTTT	CASSFVPPGQAHPSTDTQYF
TRBV15	TRBJ2-3	-	-	TGTGCCACCAGCAGCTTTATATTCCCCAATGCAGATACGCAGTATTTT	CATSSFIFPNADTQYF
TRBV29-1	TRBJ2-1	-	-	TGCAGCGTTGAGGGATATAGCTCCTACAATGAGCAGTTCTTC	CSVEGYSSYNEQFF
TRBV7-9	TRBJ2-1	-	TRBD2	TGTGCCAGCAGCCACCAGCGGGGCCTACCCTACAATGAGCAGTTCTTC	CASSHQRGLPYNEQFF
TRBV20-1	TRBJ1-5	-	-	TGCAGTGCAGAAACAAGTAGCAATCAGCCCCAGCATTTT	CSAETSSNQPQHF
TRBV7-2	TRBJ2-7	few	-	TGTGCCAGCGGGGCGTACAGGTCTCAGGGGGAGCAGTACTTC	CASGAYRSQGEQYF
TRBV6-5	TRBJ2-7	few	-	TGTGCCAGCAGTTACGTTTCGGGCCGGGGGAACGAGCAGTACTTC	CASSYVSGRGNEQYF
TRBV20-1	TRBJ1-1	many	-	TGCAGTGCTAGAGTATCAGGGGCCTTGAACACTGAAGCTTTCTTT	CSARVSGALNTEAFF
TRBV12-3/TRBV12-4	TRBJ2-3	few	-	TGTGCCAGCAGTTTATCCAGGACCGGAGATACGCAGTATTTT	CASSLSRTGDTQYF
TRBV5-1	TRBJ2-4	-	-	TGCGCCAGCAGCTTGGGAGCAGAAATAGCCAAAAACATTCAGTACTTC	CASSLGAEIAKNIQYF
TRBV10-3	TRBJ2-2	few	-	TGTGCCATCAGTGAGTTACGGGAGTCGGCCACCGGGGAGCTGTTTTTT	CAISELRESATGELFF
TRBV19	TRBJ2-7	-	-	TGTGCCGGAGGCGTGCGCGATATCTCCTACGAGCAGTACTTC	CAGGVRDISYEQYF
TRBV20-1	TRBJ2-7	-	TRBD1	TGCAGTGCTAGAGTTGGGACAGGGGGCCTCCACGAGCAGTACTTC	CSARVGTGGLHEQYF
TRBV7-2	TRBJ2-7	-	TRBD2	TGTGCCAGCAGCGCCCCAAGGGCGGGAGAGGACGAGCAGTACTTC	CASSAPRAGEDEQYF
TRBV20-1	TRBJ2-1	many	-	TGCAGTGCTAGAGTGAGGGGCCTTAGCTCCTACAATGAGCAGTTCTTC	CSARVRGLSSYNEQFF
TRBV7-2	TRBJ2-7	few	TRBD2	TGTGCCAGCGGCTCTACTAGCGGGAGTTCCTACGAGCAGTACTTC	CASGSTSGSSYEQYF
TRBV20-1	TRBJ2-1	many	-	TGCAGTGCTAGAGATCCAACGGGAGCGGCGTCCTACAATGAGCAGTTCTTC	CSARDPTGAASYNEQFF
TRBV5-1	TRBJ2-7	many	TRBD1	TGCGCCAGCAGCGGAGGGACAGGGGACTACGAGCAGTACTTC	CASSGGTGDYEQYF
TRBV30	TRBJ2-5	once	TRBD1	TGTGCCTGGAGTGCGGGACAGGGTTTGACAGAGACCCAGTACTTC	CAWSAGQGLTETQYF
TRBV18	TRBJ2-3	-	TRBD2	TGTGCCAGCTCATCCCTAGCGGGGGACACAGATACGCAGTATTTT	CASSSLAGDTDTQYF
TRBV5-1	TRBJ1-2	many	TRBD1	TGCGCCAGCAGCTCGATGGACAGGCGAAAGTCCTATGGCTACACCTTC	CASSSMDRRKSYGYTF
TRBV5-1	TRBJ1-1	few	-	TGCGCCAGCAGCTTGACCGGACGGACGACTGCGAACACTGAAGCTTTCTTT	CASSLTGRTTANTEAFF
TRBV7-2	TRBJ2-2	few	TRBD2	TGTGCCAGCAGCTTAAAAAGCGGGGGGACCGGGGAGCTGTTTTTT	CASSLKSGGTGELFF
TRBV15	TRBJ1-1	few	-	TGTGCCACCAGCAGAGGCGGACAGAACACTGAAGCTTTCTTT	CATSRGGQNTEAFF
TRBV7-2	TRBJ1-3	many	-	TGTGCCAGCAGCTTAGGAACGGGTCGGGGGGATGGAAACACCATATATTTT	CASSLGTGRGDGNTIYF
TRBV10-3	TRBJ2-3	few	-	TGTGCCATCACGGGGGCCCGCACAGATACGCAGTATTTT	CAITGARTDTQYF
TRBV12-3/TRBV12-4	TRBJ2-7	-	TRBD2	TGTGCCAGCAGCGGGTTTTTGTCTAGCGGGTCCTACGAGCAGTACTTC	CASSGFLSSGSYEQYF